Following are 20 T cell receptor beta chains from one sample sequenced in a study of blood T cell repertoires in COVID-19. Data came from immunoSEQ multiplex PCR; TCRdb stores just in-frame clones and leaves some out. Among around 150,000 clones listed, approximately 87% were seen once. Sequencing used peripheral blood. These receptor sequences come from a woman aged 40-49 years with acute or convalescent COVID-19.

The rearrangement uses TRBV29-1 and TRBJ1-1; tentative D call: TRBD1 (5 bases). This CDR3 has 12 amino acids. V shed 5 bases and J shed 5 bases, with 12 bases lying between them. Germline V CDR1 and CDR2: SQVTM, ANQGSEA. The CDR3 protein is CSVQGGDTEAFF. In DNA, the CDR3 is TGCAGCGTTCAGGGAGGGGATACTGAAGCTTTCTTT.

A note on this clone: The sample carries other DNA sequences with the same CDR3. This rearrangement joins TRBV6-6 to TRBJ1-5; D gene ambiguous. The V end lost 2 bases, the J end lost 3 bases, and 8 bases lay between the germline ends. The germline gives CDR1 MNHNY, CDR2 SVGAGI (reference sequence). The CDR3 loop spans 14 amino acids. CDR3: CASSYAESNQPQHF. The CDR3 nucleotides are TGTGCCAGCAGTTACGCGGAGTCCAATCAGCCCCAGCATTTT.

Written as DNA, the CDR3 is TGTGCCAGCAGCCGTGACAGGAATCAGCCCCAGCATTTT. Translation gives CASSRDRNQPQHF. This sequence joins TRBV5-4 and TRBJ1-5, with D tentatively TRBD1 (6 bases). This CDR3 has 13 residues. CDR1 and CDR2 (germline): SGHNT, YYREEE (reference sequence). The germline V and J ends were trimmed by 4 bases and 4 bases, with 9 bases remaining between them.

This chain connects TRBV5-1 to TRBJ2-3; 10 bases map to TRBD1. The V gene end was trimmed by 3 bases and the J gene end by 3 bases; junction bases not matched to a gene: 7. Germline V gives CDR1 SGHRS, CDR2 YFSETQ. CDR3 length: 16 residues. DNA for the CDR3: TGCGCCAGCAGCTGGGGGACAGGGGAAAGAACAGATACGCAGTATTTT. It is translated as CASSWGTGERTDTQYF.

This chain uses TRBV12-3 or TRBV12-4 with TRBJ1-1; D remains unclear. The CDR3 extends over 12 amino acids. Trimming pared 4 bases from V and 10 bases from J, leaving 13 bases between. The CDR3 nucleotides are TGTGCCAGCAGTTCCCACTCCTCTTCAGCTTTCTTT. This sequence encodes CASSSHSSSAFF.

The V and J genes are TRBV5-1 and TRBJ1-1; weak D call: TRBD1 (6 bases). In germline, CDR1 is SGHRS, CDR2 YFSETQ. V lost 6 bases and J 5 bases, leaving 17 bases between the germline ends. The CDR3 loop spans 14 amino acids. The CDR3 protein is CASTLRGEDTEAFF. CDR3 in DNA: TGCGCCAGCACCCTCAGGGGAGAGGATACTGAAGCTTTCTTT.

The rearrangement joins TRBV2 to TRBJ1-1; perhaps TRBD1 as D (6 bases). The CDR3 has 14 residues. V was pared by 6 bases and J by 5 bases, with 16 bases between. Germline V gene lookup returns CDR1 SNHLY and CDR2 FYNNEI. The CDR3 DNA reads TGTGCCAGCAGCGTTCAGGGGAGTTGGACTGAAGCTTTCTTT. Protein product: CASSVQGSWTEAFF. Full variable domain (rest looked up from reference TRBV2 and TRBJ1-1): EPEVTQTPSHQVTQMGQEVILRCVPISNHLYFYWYRQILGQKVEFLVSFYNNEISEKSEIFDDQFSVERPDGSNFTLKIRSTKLEDSAMYFCASSVQGSWTEAFFGQGTRLTVV.

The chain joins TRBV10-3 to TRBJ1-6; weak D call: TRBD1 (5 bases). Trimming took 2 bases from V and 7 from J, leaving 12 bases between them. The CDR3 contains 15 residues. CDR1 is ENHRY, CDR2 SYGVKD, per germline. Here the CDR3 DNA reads TGTGCCATCAGTGAGGGGCAGGGAACCAATTCACCCCTCCACTTT. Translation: CAISEGQGTNSPLHF.

The CDR3 here is CASSRFKNTEAFF. The DNA for the CDR3 is TGTGCCAGCAGCCGTTTCAAGAACACTGAAGCTTTCTTT. The V and J genes are TRBV16 and TRBJ1-1; D unresolved. The CDR3 extends over 13 amino acids. Trimming removed 4 bases from V and 1 base from J, with 7 bases in between. The germline V gene has CDR1 KGHSY and CDR2 FQNENV.

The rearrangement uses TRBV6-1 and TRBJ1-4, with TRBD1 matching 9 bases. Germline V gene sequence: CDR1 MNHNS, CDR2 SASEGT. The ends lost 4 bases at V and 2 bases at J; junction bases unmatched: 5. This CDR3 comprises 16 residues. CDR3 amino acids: CASSGTGGQTNEKLFF. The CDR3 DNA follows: TGTGCCAGCAGTGGAACAGGGGGCCAGACTAATGAAAAACTGTTTTTT.

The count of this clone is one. The CDR3 DNA follows: TGTGCCAGCAGCCAAGGCGACCAAGAGACCCAGTACTTC. It is translated as CASSQGDQETQYF. The chain combines TRBV3-1 (or the pseudogene TRBV3-2) with TRBJ2-5; D call uncertain. The CDR3 spans 13 residues. Germline V gene data show CDR1 as LGHDT and CDR2 as YNNKEL (reference sequence). Trimming shortened V by 1 base and J by 0 bases, and 3 bases separated the two germline ends.

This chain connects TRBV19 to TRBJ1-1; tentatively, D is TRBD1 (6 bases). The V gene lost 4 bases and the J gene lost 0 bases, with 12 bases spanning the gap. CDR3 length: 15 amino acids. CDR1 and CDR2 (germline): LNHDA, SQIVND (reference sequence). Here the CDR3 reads CASSSRQAMNTEAFF. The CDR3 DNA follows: TGTGCCAGTAGTAGCCGACAGGCCATGAACACTGAAGCTTTCTTT.

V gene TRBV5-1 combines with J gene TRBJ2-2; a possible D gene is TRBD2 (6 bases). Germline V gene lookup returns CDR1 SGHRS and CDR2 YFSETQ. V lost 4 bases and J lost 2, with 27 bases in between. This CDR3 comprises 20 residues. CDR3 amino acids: CASSRDLPTRFGANTGELFF. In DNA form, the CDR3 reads TGCGCCAGCAGCCGGGACCTACCGACTAGGTTCGGGGCAAACACCGGGGAGCTGTTTTTT.

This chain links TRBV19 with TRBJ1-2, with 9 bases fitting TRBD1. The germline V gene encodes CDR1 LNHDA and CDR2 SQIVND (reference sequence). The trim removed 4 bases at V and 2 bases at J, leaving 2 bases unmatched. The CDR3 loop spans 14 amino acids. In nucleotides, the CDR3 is TGTGCCAGTAGTAGACAGGGGGTAAACTATGGCTACACCTTC. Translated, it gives CASSRQGVNYGYTF.

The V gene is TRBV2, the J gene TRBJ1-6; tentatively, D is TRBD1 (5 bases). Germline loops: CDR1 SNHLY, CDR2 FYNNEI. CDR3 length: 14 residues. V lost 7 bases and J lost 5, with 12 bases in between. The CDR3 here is CASKGRVDNSPLHF. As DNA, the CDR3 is TGTGCCAGCAAGGGCAGGGTCGATAATTCACCCCTCCACTTT.

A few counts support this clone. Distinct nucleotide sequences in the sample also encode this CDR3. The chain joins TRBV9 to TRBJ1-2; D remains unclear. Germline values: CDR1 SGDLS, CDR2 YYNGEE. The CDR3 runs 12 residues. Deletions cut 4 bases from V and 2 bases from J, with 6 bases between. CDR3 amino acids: CASSPSNYGYTF. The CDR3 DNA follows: TGTGCCAGCAGCCCTTCGAACTATGGCTACACCTTC.

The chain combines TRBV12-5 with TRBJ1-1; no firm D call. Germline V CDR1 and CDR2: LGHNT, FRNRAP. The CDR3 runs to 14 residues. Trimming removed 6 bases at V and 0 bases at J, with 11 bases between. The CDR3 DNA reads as TGTGCTAGTGGGTCTGACTGGATGAACACTGAAGCTTTCTTT. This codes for CASGSDWMNTEAFF.

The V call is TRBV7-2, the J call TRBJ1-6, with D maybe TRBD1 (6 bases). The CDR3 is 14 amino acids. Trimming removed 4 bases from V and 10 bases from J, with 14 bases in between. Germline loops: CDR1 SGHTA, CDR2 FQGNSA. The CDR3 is CASSSGEGWSPLHF. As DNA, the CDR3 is TGTGCCAGCAGCTCAGGGGAGGGGTGGTCACCCCTCCACTTT.

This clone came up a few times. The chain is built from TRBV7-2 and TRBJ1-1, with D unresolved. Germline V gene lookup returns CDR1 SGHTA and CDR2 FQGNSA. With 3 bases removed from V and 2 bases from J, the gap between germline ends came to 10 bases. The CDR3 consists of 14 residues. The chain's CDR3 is CASSLEAGNTEAFF. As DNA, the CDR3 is TGTGCCAGCAGCTTGGAGGCAGGAAACACTGAAGCTTTCTTT.

The CDR3 DNA reads TGTGCCAGCAGTATCAGGGTGTGGGAAAAACTGTTTTTT. Translating it yields CASSIRVWEKLFF. The rearrangement joins TRBV6-5 to TRBJ1-4; tentative D call: TRBD1 (5 bases). V lost 5 bases, J lost 8 bases, and 12 bases lay in between. Looked up from germline, CDR1 is MNHEY and CDR2 is SVGAGI. CDR3 length: 13 amino acids.